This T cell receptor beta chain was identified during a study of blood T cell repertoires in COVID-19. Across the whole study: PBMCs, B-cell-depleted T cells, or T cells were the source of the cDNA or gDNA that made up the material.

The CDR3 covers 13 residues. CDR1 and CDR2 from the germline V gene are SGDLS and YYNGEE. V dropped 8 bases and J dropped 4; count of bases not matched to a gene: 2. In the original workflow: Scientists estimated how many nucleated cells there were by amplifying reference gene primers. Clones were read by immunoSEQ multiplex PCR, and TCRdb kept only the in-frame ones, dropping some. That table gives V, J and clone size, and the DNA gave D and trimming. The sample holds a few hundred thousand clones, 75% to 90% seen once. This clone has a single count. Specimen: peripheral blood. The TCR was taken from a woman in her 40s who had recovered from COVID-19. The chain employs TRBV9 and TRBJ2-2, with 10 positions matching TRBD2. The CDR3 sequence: CASLAGVTGELFF. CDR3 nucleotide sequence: TGTGCCAGTCTAGCGGGAGTCACCGGGGAGCTGTTTTTT.